This TCR beta chain was retrieved from a study of T cell responses to AZD1222 COVID-19 vaccine. Using immunoSEQ multiplex PCR, the repertoire was profiled, and TCRdb retains in-frame clones only, with some absent. The data show 100,000 or so clones, about 88% seen once. The CDR3 extends over 13 amino acids. V lost 3 bases and J lost 5, with 11 bases in between. From germline, CDR1 is KGHSH and CDR2 LQKENI. Remarks on this clone: Its target is unknown.

Findings of the study overall: Variant regions that are unmutated are reportedly the target of nearly half of spike-specific TCRs.

This chain connects TRBV18 to TRBJ2-7; D is possibly TRBD2 (5 bases). This sample comprised peripheral blood, obtained on day 0 of AZD1222 vaccination. The clonotype originates from an adult in good health. CDR3 sequence reads: CASSPGVVNEQYF. The CDR3 nucleotides are TGTGCCAGCTCACCCGGGGTCGTAAACGAGCAGTACTTC. The full variable domain, with the rest looked up from reference TRBV18 and TRBJ2-7, is NAGVMQNPRHLVRRRGQEARLRCSPMKGHSHVYWYRQLPEEGLKFMVYLQKENIIDESGMPKERFSAEFPKEGPSILRIQQVVRGDSAAYFCASSPGVVNEQYFGPGTRLTVT.